What follows is one TCR beta chain and its context. After removal of 9 bases from V and 10 bases from J, the junction contained 14 bases not matched to a gene. Germline-derived CDR1 and CDR2 are SGDLS and YYNGEE. CDR3 size: 14 residues. This entry is derived from a study of blood T cell repertoires in COVID-19. For the study at large: Donors in the United States, Italy and Spain gave samples during acute or convalescent COVID-19.

Measured with immunoSEQ multiplex PCR; TCRdb has only the in-frame clones, and not every one. The sample contains approximately 310,000 clones, 75% to 90% of which appear only once. Material for sequencing was PBMCs or T cells enriched from blood (not recorded which). The chain employs TRBV9 and TRBJ2-1, with 9 nucleotides matching TRBD2. The sequence derives from a woman aged 30 to 39 who had been exposed to COVID-19. CDR3 protein: CATALGLAGEEQFF. CDR3 DNA: TGTGCCACAGCCCTGGGACTAGCCGGGGAAGAGCAGTTCTTC.